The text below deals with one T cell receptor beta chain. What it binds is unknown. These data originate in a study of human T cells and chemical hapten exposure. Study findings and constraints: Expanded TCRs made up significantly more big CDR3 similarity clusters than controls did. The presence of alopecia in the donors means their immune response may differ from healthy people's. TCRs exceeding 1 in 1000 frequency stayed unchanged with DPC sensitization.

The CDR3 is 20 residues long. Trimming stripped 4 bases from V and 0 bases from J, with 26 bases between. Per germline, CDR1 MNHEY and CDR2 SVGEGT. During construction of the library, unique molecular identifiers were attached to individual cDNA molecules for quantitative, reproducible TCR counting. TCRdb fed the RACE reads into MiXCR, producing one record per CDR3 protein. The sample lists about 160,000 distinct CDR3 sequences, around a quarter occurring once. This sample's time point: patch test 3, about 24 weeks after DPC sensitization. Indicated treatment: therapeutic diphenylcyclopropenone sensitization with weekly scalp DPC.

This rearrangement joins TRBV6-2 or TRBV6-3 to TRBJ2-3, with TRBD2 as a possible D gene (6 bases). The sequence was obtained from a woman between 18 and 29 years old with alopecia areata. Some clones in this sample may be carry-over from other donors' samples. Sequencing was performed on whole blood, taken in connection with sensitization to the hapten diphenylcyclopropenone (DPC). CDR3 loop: CASSLTVVPGLVSSTDTQYF. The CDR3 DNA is TGTGCCAGCAGTTTAACAGTGGTACCGGGACTGGTATCTAGCACAGATACGCAGTATTTT.